The 5 T cell receptor beta chains reported below all come from one sample, sequenced in a study of identical twins. TCRdb used MiXCR to reprocess the 5' RACE reads, holding one entry per CDR3 protein. The data show 450,000 or so distinct CDR3 sequences, roughly an eighth seen once. These sequences were also reported in another study, on yellow fever vaccine responses in identical twins.

Material for sequencing was CD4+ T cells sorted from blood. These receptors all come from a woman between 18 and 29 years old in good health.

The chain recombines TRBV20-1 with TRBJ1-1; 7 bases line up with TRBD1. V was pared by 3 bases and J by 4 bases, with 8 bases of the junction left unmatched. The CDR3 runs 14 residues. Per the germline V gene, CDR1 is DFQATT and CDR2 is SNEGSKA (reference sequence). This CDR3 reads CSARLSSGGTEAFF. The CDR3 nucleotides are TGCAGTGCTAGGCTCTCCTCAGGGGGCACTGAAGCTTTCTTT.

This clonotype was detected only a few times. J is TRBJ2-3 and V is TRBV5-1; 8 nucleotides line up with TRBD2. Unmatched junction bases numbered 8, after V lost 4 bases and J lost 4 bases. Germline assignment: CDR1 SGHRS and CDR2 YFSETQ. This CDR3 has 15 residues. CDR3 DNA: TGCGCCAGCAGCGGAACGGGACTAGTGGCAGATACGCAGTATTTT. Residues: CASSGTGLVADTQYF.

The CDR3 DNA reads TGTGCCAGCAGCTTAGTAGGGACAGGGGGCAACCACGAGCAGTACTTC. This gives the protein CASSLVGTGGNHEQYF. V usage is TRBV7-9 and J usage is TRBJ2-7; 12 nucleotides match TRBD1. Per germline, CDR1 SEHNR and CDR2 FQNEAQ (reference sequence). V shed 1 base and J 5 bases; nucleotides not matched to a gene: 6. This CDR3 contains 16 residues.

This clonotype was picked up a small number of times. The rearrangement uses TRBV28 and TRBJ2-2; D is undetermined. The CDR3 runs 15 residues. V was cut by 1 base and J by 4 bases, with 10 bases left in between. Germline V gives CDR1 MDHEN, CDR2 SYDVKM. The CDR3 protein is CASSLLNQITGELFF. CDR3 DNA: TGTGCCAGCAGTTTATTAAACCAGATCACCGGGGAGCTGTTTTTT.

This clonotype was recorded many times. CDR3 sequence reads: CASSVGFTSYNEQFF. In DNA, the CDR3 is TGTGCCAGCAGCGTAGGCTTCACCTCCTACAATGAGCAGTTCTTC. V is TRBV9 and J is TRBJ2-1, with D hard to call. The V and J ends lost 0 bases and 0 bases respectively, with 7 bases between them. From germline, CDR1 is SGDLS and CDR2 YYNGEE. This CDR3 comprises 15 residues.